This T cell receptor (beta chain) is drawn from a study of blood T cell repertoires in COVID-19. Study overall: Samples of COVID-19 (acute and convalescent) were obtained from the United States, Italy and Spain.

Germline CDR1 reads MNHEY; CDR2 reads SMNVEV (reference sequence). The V gene lost 4 bases and the J gene lost 0 bases, with 10 bases spanning the gap. This CDR3 comprises 16 residues. Using immunoSEQ multiplex PCR, the repertoire was profiled, and TCRdb retains in-frame clones only, with some absent. The sample yields about 160,000 clones, 75% to 90% seen once. V usage is TRBV27 and J usage is TRBJ1-6; D is ambiguous. The clonotype was recovered from a woman in her sixties or seventies with active or convalescent COVID-19. The sample comprised peripheral blood. The CDR3 coding sequence is TGTGCCAGCAGTTGGGAGTCTAGCTCCTATAATTCACCCCTCCACTTT. Protein: CASSWESSSYNSPLHF.